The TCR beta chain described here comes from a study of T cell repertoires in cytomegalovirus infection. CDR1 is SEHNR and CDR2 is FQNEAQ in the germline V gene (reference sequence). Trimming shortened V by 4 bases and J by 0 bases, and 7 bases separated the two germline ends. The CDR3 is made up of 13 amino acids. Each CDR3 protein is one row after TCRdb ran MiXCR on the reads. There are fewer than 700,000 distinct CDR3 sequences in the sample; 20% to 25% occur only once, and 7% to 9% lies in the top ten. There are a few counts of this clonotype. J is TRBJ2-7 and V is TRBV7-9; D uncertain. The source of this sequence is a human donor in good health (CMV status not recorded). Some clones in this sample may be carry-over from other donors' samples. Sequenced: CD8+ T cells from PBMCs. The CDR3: CASSYPSSYEQYF. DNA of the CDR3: TGTGCCAGCAGCTACCCCAGCTCCTACGAGCAGTACTTC.